This T cell receptor beta chain comes out of a study of monozygotic twins with inflammatory bowel disease. Through template switching, UMIs that included a 6-nucleotide sample barcode were added. Following a re-call of the 5' RACE reads, TCRdb has one entry per CDR3 protein and lacks DNA. The data show approximately 330,000 distinct CDR3 sequences, and the top ten clones hold roughly 2%. Germline V gene data show CDR1 as DFQATT and CDR2 as SNEGSKA (reference sequence). The length of the CDR3 is 14 residues. Input material: blood. This chain connects TRBV20-1 to TRBJ1-5; the D call of TRBD1 rests on TCRdb alone, since no DNA is present to check it. The sequence was obtained from a human donor with ulcerative colitis or Crohn's disease, or a healthy co-twin of an affected twin (not recorded which). CDR3 region: CSAARDRVEQPQHF.